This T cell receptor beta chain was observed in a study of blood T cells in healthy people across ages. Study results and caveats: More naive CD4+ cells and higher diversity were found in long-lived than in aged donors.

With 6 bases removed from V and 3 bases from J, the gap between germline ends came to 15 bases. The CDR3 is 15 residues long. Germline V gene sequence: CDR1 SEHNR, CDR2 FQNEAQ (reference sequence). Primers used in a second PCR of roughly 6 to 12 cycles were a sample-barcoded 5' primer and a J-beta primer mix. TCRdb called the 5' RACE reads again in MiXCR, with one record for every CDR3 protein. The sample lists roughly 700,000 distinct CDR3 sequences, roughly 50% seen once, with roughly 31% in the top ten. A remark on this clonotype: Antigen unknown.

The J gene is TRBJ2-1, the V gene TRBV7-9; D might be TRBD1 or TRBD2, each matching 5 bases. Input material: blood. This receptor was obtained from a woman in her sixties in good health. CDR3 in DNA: TGTGCCAGCAGTGGGGGTGTTACTAACTACAATGAGCAGTTCTTC. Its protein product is CASSGGVTNYNEQFF.